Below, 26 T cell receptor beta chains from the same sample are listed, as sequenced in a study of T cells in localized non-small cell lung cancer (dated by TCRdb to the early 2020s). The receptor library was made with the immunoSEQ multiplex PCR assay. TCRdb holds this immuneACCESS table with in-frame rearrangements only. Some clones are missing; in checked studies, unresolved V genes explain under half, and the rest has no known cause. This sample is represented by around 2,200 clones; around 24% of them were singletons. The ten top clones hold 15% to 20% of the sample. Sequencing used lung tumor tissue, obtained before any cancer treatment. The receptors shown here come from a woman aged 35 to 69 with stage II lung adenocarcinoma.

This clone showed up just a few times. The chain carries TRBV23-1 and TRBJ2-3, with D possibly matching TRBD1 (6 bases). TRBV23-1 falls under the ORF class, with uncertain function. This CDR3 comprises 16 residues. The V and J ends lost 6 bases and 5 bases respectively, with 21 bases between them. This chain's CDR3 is CASSQVSGVGIDTQYF. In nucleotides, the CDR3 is TGCGCCAGCAGCCAAGTCTCAGGGGTGGGGATAGATACGCAGTATTTT.

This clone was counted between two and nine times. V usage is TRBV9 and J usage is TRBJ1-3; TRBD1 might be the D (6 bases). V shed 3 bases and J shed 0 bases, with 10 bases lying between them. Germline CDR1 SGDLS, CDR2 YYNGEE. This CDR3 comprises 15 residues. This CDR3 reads CASSGGGYSGNTIYF. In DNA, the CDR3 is TGTGCCAGCAGCGGAGGGGGTTACTCTGGAAACACCATATATTTT.

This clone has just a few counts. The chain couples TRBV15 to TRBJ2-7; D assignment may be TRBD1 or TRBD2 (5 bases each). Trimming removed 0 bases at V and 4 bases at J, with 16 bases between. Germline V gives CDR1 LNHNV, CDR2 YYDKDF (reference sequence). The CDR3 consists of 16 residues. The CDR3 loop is CATSRDSDGEGYEQYF. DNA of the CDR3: TGTGCCACCAGCAGAGATTCTGACGGCGAGGGGTACGAGCAGTACTTC. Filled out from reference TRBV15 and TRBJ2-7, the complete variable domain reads DAMVIQNPRYQVTQFGKPVTLSCSQTLNHNVMYWYQQKSSQAPKLLFHYYDKDFNNEADTPDNFQSRRPNTSFCFLDIRSPGLGDTAMYLCATSRDSDGEGYEQYFGPGTRLTVT.

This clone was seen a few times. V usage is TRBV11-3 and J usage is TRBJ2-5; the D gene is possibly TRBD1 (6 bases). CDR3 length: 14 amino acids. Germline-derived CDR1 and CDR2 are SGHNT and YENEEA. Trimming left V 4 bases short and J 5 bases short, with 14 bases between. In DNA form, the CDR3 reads TGTGCCAGCAGCTGGCCAGGGGCGGAGGAGACCCAGTACTTC. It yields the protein CASSWPGAEETQYF.

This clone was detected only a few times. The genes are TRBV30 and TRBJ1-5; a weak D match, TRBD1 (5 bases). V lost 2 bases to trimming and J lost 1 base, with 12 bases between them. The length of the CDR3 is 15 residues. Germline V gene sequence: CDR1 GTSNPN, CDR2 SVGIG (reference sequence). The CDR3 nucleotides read TGTGCCTGGAGTTCCCCCGCAGGGAGCAATCAGCCCCAGCATTTT. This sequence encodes CAWSSPAGSNQPQHF.

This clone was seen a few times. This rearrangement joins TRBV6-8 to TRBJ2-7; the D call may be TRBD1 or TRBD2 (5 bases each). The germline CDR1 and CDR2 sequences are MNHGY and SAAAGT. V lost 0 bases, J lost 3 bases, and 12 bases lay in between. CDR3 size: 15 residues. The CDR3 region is CASSYSGQGVYEQYF. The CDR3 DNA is TGTGCCAGCAGTTACTCTGGGCAGGGAGTCTACGAGCAGTACTTC.

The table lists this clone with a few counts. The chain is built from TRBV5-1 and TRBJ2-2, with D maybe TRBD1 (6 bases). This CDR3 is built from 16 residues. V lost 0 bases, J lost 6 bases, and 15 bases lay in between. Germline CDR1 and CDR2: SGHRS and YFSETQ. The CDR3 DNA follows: TGCGCCAGCAGCTTGGGACGCAGGGGAGCCGCCGGGGAGCTGTTTTTT. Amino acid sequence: CASSLGRRGAAGELFF.

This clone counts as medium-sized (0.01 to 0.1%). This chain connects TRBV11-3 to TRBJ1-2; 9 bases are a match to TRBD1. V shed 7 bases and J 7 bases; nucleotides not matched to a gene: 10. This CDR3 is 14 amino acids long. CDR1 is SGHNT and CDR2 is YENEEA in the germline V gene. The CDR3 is CASTSLGTGSGYTF. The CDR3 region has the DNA TGTGCCAGCACAAGCCTCGGGACAGGGAGTGGCTACACCTTC.

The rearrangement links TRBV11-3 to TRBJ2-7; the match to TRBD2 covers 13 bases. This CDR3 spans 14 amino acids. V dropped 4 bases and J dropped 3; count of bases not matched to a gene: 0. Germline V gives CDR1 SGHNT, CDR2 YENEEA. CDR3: CASSWTSGGYEQYF. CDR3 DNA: TGTGCCAGCAGCTGGACTAGCGGGGGCTACGAGCAGTACTTC. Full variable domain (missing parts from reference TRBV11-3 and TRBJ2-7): EAGVVQSPRYKIIEKKQPVAFWCNPISGHNTLYWYLQNLGQGPELLIRYENEEAVDDSQLPKDRFSAERLKGVDSTLKIQPAELGDSAVYLCASSWTSGGYEQYFGPGTRLTVT.

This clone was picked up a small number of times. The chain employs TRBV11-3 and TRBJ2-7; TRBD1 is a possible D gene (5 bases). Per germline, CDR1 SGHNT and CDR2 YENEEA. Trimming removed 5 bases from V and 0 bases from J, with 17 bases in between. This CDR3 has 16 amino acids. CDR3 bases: TGTGCCAGCAGCCCGAACCGGCAGGGAAGCTCCTACGAGCAGTACTTC. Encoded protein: CASSPNRQGSSYEQYF.

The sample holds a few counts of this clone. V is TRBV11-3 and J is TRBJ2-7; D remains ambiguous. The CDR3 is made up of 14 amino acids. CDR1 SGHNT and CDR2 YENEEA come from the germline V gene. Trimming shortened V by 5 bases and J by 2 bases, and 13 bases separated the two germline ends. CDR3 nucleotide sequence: TGTGCCAGCAGCCCGTCTACCCGGGCCTACGAGCAGTACTTC. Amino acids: CASSPSTRAYEQYF.

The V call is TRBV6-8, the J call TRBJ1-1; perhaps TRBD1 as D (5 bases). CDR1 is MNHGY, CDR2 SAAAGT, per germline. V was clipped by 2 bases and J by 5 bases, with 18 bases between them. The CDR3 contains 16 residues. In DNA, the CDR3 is TGTGCCAGCAGTTACCTCCAGGGTTATGCCGAAACTGAAGCTTTCTTT. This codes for CASSYLQGYAETEAFF.

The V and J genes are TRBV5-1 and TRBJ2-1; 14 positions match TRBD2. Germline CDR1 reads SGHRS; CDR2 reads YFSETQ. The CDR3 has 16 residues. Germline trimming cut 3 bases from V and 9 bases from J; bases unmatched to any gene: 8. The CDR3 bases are TGCGCCAGCAGCTCCGGGACTAGCGGGAGTTTGAGTGAGCAGTTCTTC. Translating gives CASSSGTSGSLSEQFF.

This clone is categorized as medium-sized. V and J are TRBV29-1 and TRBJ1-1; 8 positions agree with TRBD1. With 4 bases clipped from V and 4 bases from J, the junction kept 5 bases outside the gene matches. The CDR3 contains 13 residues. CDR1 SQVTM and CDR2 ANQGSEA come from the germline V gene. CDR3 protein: CSVVEDRATEAFF. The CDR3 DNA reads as TGCAGCGTTGTTGAGGACAGGGCCACTGAAGCTTTCTTT.

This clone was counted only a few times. CDR3 sequence (DNA): TGTGCCAGCAGTTACTCGGCTTTACGCTCTGGAAACACCATATATTTT. Translation gives CASSYSALRSGNTIYF. The rearrangement links TRBV6-8 to TRBJ1-3; no clear D gene. The CDR3 length is 16 residues. Germline CDR1 reads MNHGY; CDR2 reads SAAAGT. Trimming stripped 0 bases from V and 0 bases from J, with 9 bases between.

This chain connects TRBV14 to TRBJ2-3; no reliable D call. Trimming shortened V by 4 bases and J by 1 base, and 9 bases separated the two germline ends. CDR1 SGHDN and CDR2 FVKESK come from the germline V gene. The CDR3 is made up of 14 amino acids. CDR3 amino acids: CASSPLQGTDTQYF. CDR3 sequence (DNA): TGTGCCAGCAGCCCTCTGCAGGGCACAGATACGCAGTATTTT.

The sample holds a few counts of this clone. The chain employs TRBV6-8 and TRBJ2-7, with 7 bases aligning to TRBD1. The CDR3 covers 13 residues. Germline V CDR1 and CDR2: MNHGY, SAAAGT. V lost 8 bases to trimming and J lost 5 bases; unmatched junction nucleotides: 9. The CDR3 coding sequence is TGTGCCAGCCATCAAGGGGGCATCAACGAGCAGTACTTC. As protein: CASHQGGINEQYF.

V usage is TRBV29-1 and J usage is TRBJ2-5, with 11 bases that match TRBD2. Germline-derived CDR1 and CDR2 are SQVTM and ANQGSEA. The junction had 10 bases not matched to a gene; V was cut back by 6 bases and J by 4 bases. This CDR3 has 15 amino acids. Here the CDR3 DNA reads TGCAGCGTGATATTTCTAGCGGGAGGCGGAGAGACCCAGTACTTC. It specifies CSVIFLAGGGETQYF.

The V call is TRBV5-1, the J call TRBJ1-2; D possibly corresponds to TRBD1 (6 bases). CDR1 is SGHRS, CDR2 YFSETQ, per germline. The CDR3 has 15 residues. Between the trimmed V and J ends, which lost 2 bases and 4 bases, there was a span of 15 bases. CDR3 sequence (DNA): TGCGCCAGCAGCTTAGGGCAGGGGTTAACCTATGGCTACACCTTC. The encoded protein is CASSLGQGLTYGYTF. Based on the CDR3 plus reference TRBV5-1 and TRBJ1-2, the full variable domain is KAGVTQTPRYLIKTRGQQVTLSCSPISGHRSVSWYQQTPGQGLQFLFEYFSETQRNKGNFPGRFSGRQFSNSRSEMNVSTLELGDSALYLCASSLGQGLTYGYTFGSGTRLTVV.

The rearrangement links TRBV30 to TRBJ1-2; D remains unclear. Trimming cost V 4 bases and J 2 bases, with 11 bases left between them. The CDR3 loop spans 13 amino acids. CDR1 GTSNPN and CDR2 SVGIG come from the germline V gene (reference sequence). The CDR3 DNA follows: TGTGCCTGGAAGATACCCGGAAACTATGGCTACACCTTC. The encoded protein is CAWKIPGNYGYTF.

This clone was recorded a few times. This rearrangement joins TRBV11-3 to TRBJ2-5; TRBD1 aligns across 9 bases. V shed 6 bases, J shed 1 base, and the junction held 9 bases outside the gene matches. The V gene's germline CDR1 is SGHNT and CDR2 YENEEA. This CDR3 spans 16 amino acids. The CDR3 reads CASSSRDRASQETQYF. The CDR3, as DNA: TGTGCCAGCAGTTCCCGGGACAGGGCGAGCCAAGAGACCCAGTACTTC.

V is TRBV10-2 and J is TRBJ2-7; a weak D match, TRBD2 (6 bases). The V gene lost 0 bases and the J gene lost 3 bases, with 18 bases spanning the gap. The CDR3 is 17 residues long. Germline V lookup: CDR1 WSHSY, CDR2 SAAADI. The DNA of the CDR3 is TGCGCCAGCAGTGAGTCTCGGTGCGGGACTCCCGGCTACGAGCAGTACTTC. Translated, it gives CASSESRCGTPGYEQYF.

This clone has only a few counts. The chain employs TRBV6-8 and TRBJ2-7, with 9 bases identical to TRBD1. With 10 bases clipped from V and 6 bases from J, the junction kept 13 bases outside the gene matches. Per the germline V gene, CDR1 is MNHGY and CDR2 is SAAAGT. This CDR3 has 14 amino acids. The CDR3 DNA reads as TGTGCCACGAGGACAGGGGTGAGTGGTACCGAGCAGTACTTC. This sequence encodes CATRTGVSGTEQYF.

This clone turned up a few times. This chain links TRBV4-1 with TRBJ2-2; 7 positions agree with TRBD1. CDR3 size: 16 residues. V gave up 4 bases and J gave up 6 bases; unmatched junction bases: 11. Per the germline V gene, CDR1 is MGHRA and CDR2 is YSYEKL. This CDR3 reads CASSRGTGQKSGELFF. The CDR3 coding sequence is TGCGCCAGCAGCCGGGGCACGGGACAGAAGTCCGGGGAGCTGTTTTTT.

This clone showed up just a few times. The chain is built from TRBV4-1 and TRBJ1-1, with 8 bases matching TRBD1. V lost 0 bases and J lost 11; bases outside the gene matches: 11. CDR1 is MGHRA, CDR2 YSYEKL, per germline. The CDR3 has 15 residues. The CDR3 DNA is TGCGCCAGCAGCCAAGATCCGGACAGGGCGGGGAGGGCTTTCTTT. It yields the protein CASSQDPDRAGRAFF.

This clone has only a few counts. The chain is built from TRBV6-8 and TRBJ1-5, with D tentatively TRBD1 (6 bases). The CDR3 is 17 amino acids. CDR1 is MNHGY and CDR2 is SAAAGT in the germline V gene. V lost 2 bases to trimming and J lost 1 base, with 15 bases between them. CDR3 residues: CASSYPSRGHSNQPQHF. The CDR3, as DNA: TGTGCCAGCAGTTACCCAAGTCGGGGGCACAGCAATCAGCCCCAGCATTTT.